The 32 T cell receptor beta chains below all came from one sample that was sequenced in a study of blood T cell repertoires in COVID-19. Sequencing used immunoSEQ multiplex PCR; TCRdb keeps in-frame clones, though not all of them. The repertoire holds approximately 70,000 clones, with 82% as singletons. Sequencing used peripheral blood. These TCRs come from a human donor in a cohort sampled during active COVID-19.

V is TRBV3-1 (or the pseudogene TRBV3-2) and J is TRBJ1-2, with no clear D. The CDR3 runs to 13 residues. Trimming removed 2 bases from V and 6 bases from J, with 10 bases in between. Germline V CDR1 and CDR2: LGHDT, YNNKEL (reference sequence). The CDR3 region has the DNA TGTGCCAGCAGCCAACTAGGAGGGAATGGCTACACCTTC. It encodes CASSQLGGNGYTF.

This clone was found once. The chain recombines TRBV6-2 or TRBV6-3 with TRBJ2-1; TRBD2 matches at 9 bases. The CDR3 runs 19 residues. With V trimmed by 0 bases and J by 5 bases, 14 bases remained unmatched. The germline V gene encodes CDR1 MNHEY and CDR2 SVGEGT. In DNA, the CDR3 is TGTGCCAGCAGTTACTCGAAGATTCTAGCGGGGTTAGTCGACAATGAGCAGTTCTTC. Protein product: CASSYSKILAGLVDNEQFF.

V and J are TRBV7-9 and TRBJ1-1; 9 bases align to TRBD1. Germline V gene sequence: CDR1 SEHNR, CDR2 FQNEAQ (reference sequence). V gave up 5 bases and J gave up 4 bases; unmatched junction bases: 8. The length of the CDR3 is 15 residues. The CDR3 DNA reads TGTGCCAGCAGCATCCTCGACAGGGGGTTCACTGAAGCTTTCTTT. Protein: CASSILDRGFTEAFF.

The chain uses TRBV12-3 or TRBV12-4 and TRBJ1-1, with D tentatively TRBD1 (5 bases). The CDR3 is 13 amino acids. Trimming took off 5 bases at V and 1 base at J, with 8 bases between the two ends. This CDR3 reads CASSLGGNTEAFF. For the CDR3, the DNA is TGTGCCAGCAGTCTCGGGGGGAACACTGAAGCTTTCTTT.

The V call is TRBV21-1, the J call TRBJ2-7; the table's D call, TRBD1, has no DNA check behind it. TRBV21-1 is a known pseudogene. The CDR3 spans 14 residues. CDR3: CASSARDRGYEQYF. The DNA for the CDR3 is TGTGCCAGCAGCGCCAGGGACAGGGGCTACGAGCAGTACTTC.

The genes are TRBV21-1 and TRBJ2-6; the table's TRBD2 call for D was not verified on the DNA. TRBV21-1 is termed a pseudogene. The CDR3 runs 18 residues. CDR3 in DNA: TGTGCCAGCAGCCGGAGGGACCCTATGGCCCCTGGGGCCAACGTCCTGACTTTC. Its protein product is CASSRRDPMAPGANVLTF.

DNA of the CDR3: TGTGCCAGTAGACCAGACAGGGGGATCGGAGCTTTCTTT. The encoded protein is CASRPDRGIGAFF. V and J are TRBV19 and TRBJ1-1; 9 nucleotides align to TRBD1. The CDR3 has 13 residues. After removal of 6 bases from V and 10 bases from J, the junction contained 9 bases not matched to a gene. Germline loops: CDR1 LNHDA, CDR2 SQIVND (reference sequence).

This clone was observed once. This chain links TRBV5-1 with TRBJ2-2; D might be TRBD2 (6 bases). The V and J ends lost 9 bases and 2 bases respectively, with 17 bases between them. Germline-derived CDR1 and CDR2 are SGHRS and YFSETQ. This CDR3 is built from 15 residues. CDR3 sequence (DNA): TGCGCCACAGCAGAGGGGACTGCCAACACCGGGGAGCTGTTTTTT. Translating it yields CATAEGTANTGELFF. The variable domain in full, with the rest retrieved from reference TRBV5-1 and TRBJ2-2, is KAGVTQTPRYLIKTRGQQVTLSCSPISGHRSVSWYQQTPGQGLQFLFEYFSETQRNKGNFPGRFSGRQFSNSRSEMNVSTLELGDSALYLCATAEGTANTGELFFGEGSRLTVL.

The rearrangement joins TRBV18 to TRBJ1-2; TRBD1 matches at 10 bases. Losses at the gene ends were 3 bases for V and 8 bases for J; bases not matched to a gene: 6. Germline lookup yields CDR1 KGHSH and CDR2 LQKENI. The CDR3 is 14 amino acids. The CDR3, as DNA: TGTGCCAGCTCACCGGACAGGGGGATGGAGGGCTACACCTTC. It specifies CASSPDRGMEGYTF.

The chain is built from TRBV12-3 or TRBV12-4 and TRBJ2-5; D ambiguous. This CDR3 has 11 residues. The germline V and J ends were trimmed by 4 bases and 5 bases, with 5 bases remaining between them. CDR3 residues: CASSSRETQYF. The CDR3 DNA reads as TGTGCCAGCAGTTCACGGGAGACCCAGTACTTC.

The rearrangement uses TRBV14 and TRBJ1-1, with D hard to call. In germline, CDR1 is SGHDN, CDR2 FVKESK. V lost 1 base and J lost 4, with 7 bases in between. The CDR3 spans 13 residues. DNA of the CDR3: TGTGCCAGCAGCCAAGGACTTGGCACTGAAGCTTTCTTT. Its protein is CASSQGLGTEAFF.

A few counts support this clone. The genes are TRBV19 and TRBJ1-2; D unclear. The CDR3 runs 12 residues. Germline-derived CDR1 and CDR2 are LNHDA and SQIVND (reference sequence). V gave up 7 bases and J gave up 6 bases, with 12 bases separating them. Here the CDR3 DNA reads TGTGCCAGTACCCTAGGAACCGATGGCTACACCTTC. It codes for CASTLGTDGYTF. The variable domain in full, with the rest retrieved from reference TRBV19 and TRBJ1-2, is DGGITQSPKYLFRKEGQNVTLSCEQNLNHDAMYWYRQDPGQGLRLIYYSQIVNDFQKGDIAEGYSVSREKKESFPLTVTSAQKNPTAFYLCASTLGTDGYTFGSGTRLTVV.

This clone has only a few counts. The chain links TRBV4-3 to TRBJ1-2, with a tentative D call TRBD1 (6 bases). V shed 4 bases and J shed 8 bases, with 17 bases lying between them. Germline CDR1 LGHNA, CDR2 YSLEER. This CDR3 spans 14 amino acids. CDR3 protein: CASSRWQGLGGYTF. The CDR3 DNA reads TGCGCCAGCAGCCGGTGGCAGGGGCTGGGGGGCTACACCTTC.

This chain uses TRBV6-6 with TRBJ1-2; no clear D gene. Trimming took off 2 bases at V and 8 bases at J, with 6 bases between the two ends. CDR1 and CDR2 (germline): MNHNY, SVGAGI (reference sequence). The CDR3 sequence is 11 residues long. The chain's CDR3 is CASSYNRGYTF. The CDR3 bases are TGTGCCAGCAGTTACAACCGGGGCTACACCTTC.

The rearrangement joins TRBV10-1 to TRBJ2-7; D perhaps matches TRBD2 (6 bases). Germline CDR1 reads WNHNN; CDR2 reads SYGVQD (reference sequence). CDR3 length: 15 amino acids. Trimming shortened V by 3 bases and J by 6 bases, and 18 bases separated the two germline ends. The chain's CDR3 is CASSDLGGANSEQYF. The CDR3 DNA sequence: TGCGCCAGCAGTGACCTCGGCGGGGCAAACAGCGAGCAGTACTTC.

The chain recombines TRBV19 with TRBJ1-1; tentatively, D is TRBD1 (5 bases). This CDR3 is 13 amino acids long. The germline gives CDR1 LNHDA, CDR2 SQIVND (reference sequence). V was clipped by 6 bases and J by 3 bases, with 11 bases between them. CDR3 DNA: TGTGCCAGTAGCGAAACCAGGGACACTGAAGCTTTCTTT. It codes for CASSETRDTEAFF.

The rearrangement uses TRBV6-5 and TRBJ1-3, with D perhaps TRBD1 (5 bases). CDR3 size: 14 residues. CDR1 and CDR2 from the germline V gene are MNHEY and SVGAGI. The V end was cut by 7 bases, the J end by 4 bases, with 14 bases between. The CDR3 region has the DNA TGTGCCAGCACCCAGGGATGGTCCGGAAACACCATATATTTT. Translated: CASTQGWSGNTIYF.

The V gene is TRBV2, the J gene TRBJ1-3; no clear D. Trimming pared 5 bases from V and 0 bases from J, leaving 5 bases between. The CDR3 runs to 13 residues. Germline CDR1 SNHLY, CDR2 FYNNEI. Written as DNA, the CDR3 is TGTGCCAGCAGTCCAGTCTCTGGAAACACCATATATTTT. Encoded protein: CASSPVSGNTIYF.

The V gene is TRBV19, the J gene TRBJ1-5; 7 positions agree with TRBD1. Germline CDR1 reads LNHDA; CDR2 reads SQIVND (reference sequence). The CDR3 has 17 residues. After removal of 5 bases from V and 0 bases from J, the junction contained 10 bases not matched to a gene. CDR3 in DNA: TGTGCCAGTAGTGGGGGACAGAAAAAATCTAGCAATCAGCCCCAGCATTTT. Amino acid sequence: CASSGGQKKSSNQPQHF. The complete variable domain, with remaining parts taken from reference TRBV19 and TRBJ1-5, reads DGGITQSPKYLFRKEGQNVTLSCEQNLNHDAMYWYRQDPGQGLRLIYYSQIVNDFQKGDIAEGYSVSREKKESFPLTVTSAQKNPTAFYLCASSGGQKKSSNQPQHFGDGTRLSIL.

The chain links TRBV7-9 to TRBJ2-7, with D possibly TRBD2 on 5 matching bases. Trimming left V 4 bases short and J 5 bases short, with 18 bases between. The CDR3 is 15 residues long. The V gene's germline CDR1 is SEHNR and CDR2 FQNEAQ (reference sequence). The DNA of the CDR3 is TGTGCCAGCAGCTCTACCCCGGGAACAACTAACGAGCAGTACTTC. This encodes CASSSTPGTTNEQYF.

This clone was observed a few times. The chain carries TRBV5-4 and TRBJ2-4, with 7 bases that match TRBD1. Per the germline V gene, CDR1 is SGHNT and CDR2 is YYREEE (reference sequence). With 5 bases clipped from V and 1 base from J, the junction kept 3 bases outside the gene matches. The CDR3 length is 14 residues. The CDR3 region has the DNA TGTGCCAGCAGTAGACAGGGCGCCAAAAACATTCAGTACTTC. Amino acid sequence: CASSRQGAKNIQYF.

The chain links TRBV5-1 to TRBJ1-4; no reliable D call. CDR3 length: 13 residues. The germline V and J ends were trimmed by 1 base and 8 bases, with 9 bases remaining between them. CDR1 and CDR2 from the germline V gene are SGHRS and YFSETQ. CDR3 in amino acids: CASSLSPSEKLFF. The CDR3 nucleotides read TGCGCCAGCAGCTTGTCCCCTTCGGAAAAACTGTTTTTT.

The chain uses TRBV9 and TRBJ1-1; TRBD1 might be the D (5 bases). This CDR3 has 15 amino acids. CDR1 SGDLS and CDR2 YYNGEE come from the germline V gene. The germline V and J ends were trimmed by 4 bases and 1 base, with 14 bases remaining between them. The CDR3 loop reads CASSQSSGGNTEAFF. The DNA for the CDR3 is TGTGCCAGCAGCCAATCAAGCGGGGGGAACACTGAAGCTTTCTTT.

The chain combines TRBV7-8 with TRBJ1-4, with TRBD1 as a possible D gene (6 bases). The CDR3 spans 19 residues. CDR1 is SGHVS and CDR2 is FQNEAQ in the germline V gene. Trimming left V 2 bases short and J 6 bases short, with 25 bases between. CDR3: CASSLTGRRTQGWDEKLFF. The CDR3 bases are TGTGCCAGCAGCTTAACCGGAAGACGTACACAGGGATGGGATGAAAAACTGTTTTTT.

V and J are TRBV3-1 (or the pseudogene TRBV3-2) and TRBJ1-3; 7 bases map to TRBD1. Germline V gene sequence: CDR1 LGHDT, CDR2 YNNKEL (reference sequence). Trimming removed 5 bases from V and 0 bases from J; junction bases left unmatched: 10. CDR3 length: 17 residues. The DNA of the CDR3 is TGTGCCAGCAGCGCCCAACAGGGGCCTTCCTCTGGAAACACCATATATTTT. This gives the protein CASSAQQGPSSGNTIYF.

The genes are TRBV18 and TRBJ2-4; D gene ambiguous. The CDR3 loop spans 15 amino acids. Germline V lookup: CDR1 KGHSH, CDR2 LQKENI. V lost 3 bases and J lost 6, with 15 bases in between. CDR3 nucleotides: TGTGCCAGCTCACCGGTCCCCGGGTCGGGAAACATTCAGTACTTC. It translates to CASSPVPGSGNIQYF.

The sample holds a few counts of this clone. This chain links TRBV7-6 with TRBJ2-7, with 7 bases aligning to TRBD1. The CDR3 has 15 amino acids. Looked up from germline, CDR1 is SGHVS and CDR2 is FNYEAQ. V dropped 4 bases and J dropped 0; count of bases not matched to a gene: 6. This CDR3 reads CASSSTGTVSYEQYF. The CDR3 DNA follows: TGTGCCAGCAGCTCCACCGGGACAGTCTCCTACGAGCAGTACTTC.

The count of this clone is one. J is TRBJ1-2 and V is TRBV18, with D possibly TRBD1 on 5 matching bases. V was shortened by 0 bases and J by 6 bases, with 14 bases between the two germline ends. Germline CDR1 KGHSH, CDR2 LQKENI. The CDR3 runs 15 residues. The CDR3 sequence: CASSPPSDRQHGYTF. In DNA, the CDR3 is TGTGCCAGCTCACCACCTTCGGACCGACAGCATGGCTACACCTTC.

This sequence joins TRBV5-1 and TRBJ2-1; 10 bases fit TRBD1. Unmatched junction bases numbered 11, after V lost 1 base and J lost 7 bases. CDR1 and CDR2 from the germline V gene are SGHRS and YFSETQ. The CDR3 is 17 residues long. The CDR3 loop is CASSLSVTGGLGNEQFF. As DNA, the CDR3 is TGCGCCAGCAGCTTGTCCGTGACAGGGGGCTTGGGGAATGAGCAGTTCTTC.

In its sample, this clone was seen a few times. The rearrangement joins TRBV3-1 (or the pseudogene TRBV3-2) to TRBJ1-1; D not resolved. Germline V gene lookup returns CDR1 LGHDT and CDR2 YNNKEL (reference sequence). The CDR3 contains 13 residues. With 2 bases removed from V and 8 bases from J, the gap between germline ends came to 12 bases. The CDR3 sequence is CASSQFGVTEAFF. CDR3 DNA: TGTGCCAGCAGCCAATTCGGAGTAACCGAAGCTTTCTTT.

CDR3 DNA sequence: TGCGCCAGCAGTCGACAGGGTGGCTATGGCTACACCTTC. It encodes CASSRQGGYGYTF. The chain joins TRBV4-1 to TRBJ1-2; 7 bases are shared with TRBD1. From germline, CDR1 is MGHRA and CDR2 YSYEKL. The CDR3 is 13 residues long. With V trimmed by 6 bases and J by 4 bases, 5 bases remained unmatched.

The chain combines TRBV25-1 with TRBJ1-2, with no clear D. This CDR3 is built from 15 residues. Trimming shortened V by 3 bases and J by 1 base, and 12 bases separated the two germline ends. The germline CDR1 and CDR2 sequences are MGHDK and SYGVNS. The CDR3, as DNA: TGTGCCAGCAGTGACACGTTAAGAGATAACTATGGCTACACCTTC. Amino acid sequence: CASSDTLRDNYGYTF.